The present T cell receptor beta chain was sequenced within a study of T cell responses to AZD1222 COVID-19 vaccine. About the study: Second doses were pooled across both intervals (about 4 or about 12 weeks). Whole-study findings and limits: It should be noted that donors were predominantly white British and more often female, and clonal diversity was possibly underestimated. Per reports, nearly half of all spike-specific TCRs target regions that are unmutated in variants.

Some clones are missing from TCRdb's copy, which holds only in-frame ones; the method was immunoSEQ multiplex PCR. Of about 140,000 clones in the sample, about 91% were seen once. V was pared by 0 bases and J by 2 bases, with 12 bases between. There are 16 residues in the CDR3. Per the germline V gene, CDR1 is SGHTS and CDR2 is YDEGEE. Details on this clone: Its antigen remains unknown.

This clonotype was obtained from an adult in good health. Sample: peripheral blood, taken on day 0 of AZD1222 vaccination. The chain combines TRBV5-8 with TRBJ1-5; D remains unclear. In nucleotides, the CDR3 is TGTGCCAGCAGCTTGGGTCTGGGAAGCGGCAATCAGCCCCAGCATTTT. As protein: CASSLGLGSGNQPQHF.